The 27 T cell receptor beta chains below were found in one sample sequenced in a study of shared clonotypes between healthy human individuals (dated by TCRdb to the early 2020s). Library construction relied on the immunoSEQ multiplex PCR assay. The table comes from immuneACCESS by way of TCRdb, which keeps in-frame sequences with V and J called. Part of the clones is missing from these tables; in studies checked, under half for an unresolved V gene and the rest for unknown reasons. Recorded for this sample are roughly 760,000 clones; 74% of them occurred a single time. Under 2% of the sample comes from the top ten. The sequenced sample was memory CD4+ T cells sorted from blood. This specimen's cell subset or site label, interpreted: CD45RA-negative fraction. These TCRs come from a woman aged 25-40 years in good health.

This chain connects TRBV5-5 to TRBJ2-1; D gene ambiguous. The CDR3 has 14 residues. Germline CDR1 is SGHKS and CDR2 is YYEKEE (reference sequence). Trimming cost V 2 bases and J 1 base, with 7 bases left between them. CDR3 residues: CASSFWGSYNEQFF. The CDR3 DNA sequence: TGTGCCAGCAGCTTCTGGGGATCCTACAATGAGCAGTTCTTC.

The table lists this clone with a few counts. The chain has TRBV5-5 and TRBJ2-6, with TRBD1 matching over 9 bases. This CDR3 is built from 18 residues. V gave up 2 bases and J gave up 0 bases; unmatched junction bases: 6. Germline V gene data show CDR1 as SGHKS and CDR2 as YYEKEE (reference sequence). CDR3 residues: CASSFWTGAYSGANVLTF. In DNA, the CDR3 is TGTGCCAGCAGCTTTTGGACAGGGGCGTACTCTGGGGCCAACGTCCTGACTTTC.

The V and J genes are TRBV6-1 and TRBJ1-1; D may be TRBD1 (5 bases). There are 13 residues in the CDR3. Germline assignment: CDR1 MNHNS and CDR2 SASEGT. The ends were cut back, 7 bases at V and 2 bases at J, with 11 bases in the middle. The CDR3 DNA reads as TGTGCCAGCACTAGGGGCCGTAACACTGAAGCTTTCTTT. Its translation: CASTRGRNTEAFF.

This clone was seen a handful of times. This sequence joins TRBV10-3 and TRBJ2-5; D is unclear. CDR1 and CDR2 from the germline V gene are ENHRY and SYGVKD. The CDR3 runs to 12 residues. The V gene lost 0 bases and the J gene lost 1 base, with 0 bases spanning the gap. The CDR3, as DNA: TGTGCCATCAGTGAGTCCCAAGAGACCCAGTACTTC. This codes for CAISESQETQYF.

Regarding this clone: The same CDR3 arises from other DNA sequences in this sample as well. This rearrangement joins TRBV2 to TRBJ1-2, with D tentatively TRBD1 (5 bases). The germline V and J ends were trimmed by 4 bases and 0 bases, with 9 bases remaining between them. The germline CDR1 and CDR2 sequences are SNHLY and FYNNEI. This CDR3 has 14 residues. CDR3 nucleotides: TGTGCCAGCAGTGCTAGGGGAGCTAACTATGGCTACACCTTC. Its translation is CASSARGANYGYTF.

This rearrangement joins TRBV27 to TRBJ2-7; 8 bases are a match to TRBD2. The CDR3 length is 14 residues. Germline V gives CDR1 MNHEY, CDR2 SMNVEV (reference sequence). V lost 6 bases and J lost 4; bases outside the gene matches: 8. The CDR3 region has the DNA TGTGCCAGCAGAGCCGGGACTAGTTGGTACGAGCAGTACTTC. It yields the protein CASRAGTSWYEQYF.

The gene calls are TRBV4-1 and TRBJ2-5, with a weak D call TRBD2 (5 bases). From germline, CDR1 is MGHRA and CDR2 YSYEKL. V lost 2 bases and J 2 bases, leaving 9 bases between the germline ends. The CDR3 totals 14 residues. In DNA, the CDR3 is TGCGCCAGCAGCCAAAGTCTAGCTCAAGAGACCCAGTACTTC. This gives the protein CASSQSLAQETQYF.

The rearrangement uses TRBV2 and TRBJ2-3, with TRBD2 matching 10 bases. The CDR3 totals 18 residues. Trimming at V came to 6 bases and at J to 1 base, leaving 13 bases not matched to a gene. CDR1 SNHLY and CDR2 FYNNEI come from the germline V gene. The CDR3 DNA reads TGTGCCAGCAGCCAGGGGGCTAGCGGGAGATCGGGCACAGATACGCAGTATTTT. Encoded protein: CASSQGASGRSGTDTQYF.

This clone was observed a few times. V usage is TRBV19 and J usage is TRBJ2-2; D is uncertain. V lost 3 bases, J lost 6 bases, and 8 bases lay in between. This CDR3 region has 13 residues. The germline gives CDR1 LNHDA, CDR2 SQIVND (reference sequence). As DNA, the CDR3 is TGTGCCAGTAGTATGCAATCAGCCGGGGAGCTGTTTTTT. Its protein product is CASSMQSAGELFF.

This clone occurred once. CDR3 bases: TGTGCCAGCAGCTGGGCGGGAGGGGATGAGCAGTTCTTC. This translates into CASSWAGGDEQFF. The chain is built from TRBV7-2 and TRBJ2-1, with TRBD2 identical over 9 bases. This CDR3 is 13 amino acids long. Germline-derived CDR1 and CDR2 are SGHTA and FQGNSA. J was trimmed by 8 bases and V by 4 bases; bases with no gene match: 3.

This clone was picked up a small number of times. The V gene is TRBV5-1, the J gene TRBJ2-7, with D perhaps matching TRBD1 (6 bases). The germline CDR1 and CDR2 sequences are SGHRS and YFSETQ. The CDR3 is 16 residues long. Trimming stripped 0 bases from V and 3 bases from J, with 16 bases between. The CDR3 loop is CASSLGASGTNYEQYF. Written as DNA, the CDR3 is TGCGCCAGCAGCTTGGGAGCCTCCGGGACAAACTACGAGCAGTACTTC.

As DNA, the CDR3 is TGTGCCAGCAGTACAGGGAGTTACAATGAGCAGTTCTTC. Protein: CASSTGSYNEQFF. This chain joins TRBV6-6 and TRBJ2-1; a possible D gene is TRBD1 (6 bases). V shed 5 bases and J shed 4 bases, with 9 bases lying between them. Per the germline V gene, CDR1 is MNHNY and CDR2 is SVGAGI (reference sequence). The CDR3 runs 13 residues.

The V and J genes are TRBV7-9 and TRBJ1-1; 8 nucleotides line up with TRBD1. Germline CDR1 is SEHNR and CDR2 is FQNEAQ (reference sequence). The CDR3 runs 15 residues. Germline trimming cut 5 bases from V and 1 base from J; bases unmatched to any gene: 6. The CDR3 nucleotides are TGTGCCAGCAGCCCAGGGGGCTCAGAGAACACTGAAGCTTTCTTT. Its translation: CASSPGGSENTEAFF.

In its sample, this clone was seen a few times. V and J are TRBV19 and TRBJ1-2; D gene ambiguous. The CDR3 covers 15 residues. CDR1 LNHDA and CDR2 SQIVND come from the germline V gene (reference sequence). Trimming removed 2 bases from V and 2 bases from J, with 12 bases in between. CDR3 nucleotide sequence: TGTGCCAGTAGTATAAGTAGCGCCGCGAACTATGGCTACACCTTC. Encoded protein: CASSISSAANYGYTF.

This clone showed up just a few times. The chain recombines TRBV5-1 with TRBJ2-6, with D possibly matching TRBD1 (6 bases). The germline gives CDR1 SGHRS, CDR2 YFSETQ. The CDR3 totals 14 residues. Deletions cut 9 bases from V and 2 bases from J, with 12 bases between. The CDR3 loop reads CATATGTGANVLTF. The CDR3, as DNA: TGCGCCACCGCAACAGGGACTGGGGCCAACGTCCTGACTTTC. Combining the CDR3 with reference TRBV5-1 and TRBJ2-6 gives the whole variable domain KAGVTQTPRYLIKTRGQQVTLSCSPISGHRSVSWYQQTPGQGLQFLFEYFSETQRNKGNFPGRFSGRQFSNSRSEMNVSTLELGDSALYLCATATGTGANVLTFGAGSRLTVL.

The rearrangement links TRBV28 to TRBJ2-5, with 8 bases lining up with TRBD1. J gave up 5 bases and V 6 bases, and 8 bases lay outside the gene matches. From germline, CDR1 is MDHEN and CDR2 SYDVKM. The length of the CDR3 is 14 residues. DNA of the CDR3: TGTGCCAGCAGAGATCAGGGGGCGCGGGAGACCCAGTACTTC. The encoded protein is CASRDQGARETQYF.

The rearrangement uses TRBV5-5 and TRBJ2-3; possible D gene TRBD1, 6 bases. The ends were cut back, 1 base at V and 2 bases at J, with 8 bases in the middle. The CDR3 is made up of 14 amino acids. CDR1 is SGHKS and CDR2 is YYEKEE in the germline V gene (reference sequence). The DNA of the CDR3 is TGTGCCAGCAGCTTGCAGGGGTTCACAGATACGCAGTATTTT. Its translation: CASSLQGFTDTQYF.

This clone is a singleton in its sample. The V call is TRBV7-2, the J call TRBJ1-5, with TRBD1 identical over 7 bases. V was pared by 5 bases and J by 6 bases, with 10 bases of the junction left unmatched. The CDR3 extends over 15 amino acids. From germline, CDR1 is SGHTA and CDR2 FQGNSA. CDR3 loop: CASSATGAQAQPQHF. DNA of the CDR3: TGTGCCAGCAGCGCCACAGGGGCCCAGGCTCAGCCCCAGCATTTT.

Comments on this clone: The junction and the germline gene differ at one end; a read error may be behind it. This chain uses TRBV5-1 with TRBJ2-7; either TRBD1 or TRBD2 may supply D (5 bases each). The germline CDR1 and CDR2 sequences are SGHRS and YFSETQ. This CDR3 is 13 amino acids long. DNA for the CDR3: TGCGCCAAGCCGGGACGGAAGCCCTATGAGCAGTACTTC. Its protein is CAKPGRKPYEQYF.

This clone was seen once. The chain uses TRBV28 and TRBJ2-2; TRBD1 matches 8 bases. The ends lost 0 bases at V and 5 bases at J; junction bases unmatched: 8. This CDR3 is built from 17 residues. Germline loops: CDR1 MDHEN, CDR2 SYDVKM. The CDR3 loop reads CASSLWQGARGTGELFF. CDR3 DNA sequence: TGTGCCAGCAGTTTATGGCAGGGGGCGCGTGGTACCGGGGAGCTGTTTTTT.

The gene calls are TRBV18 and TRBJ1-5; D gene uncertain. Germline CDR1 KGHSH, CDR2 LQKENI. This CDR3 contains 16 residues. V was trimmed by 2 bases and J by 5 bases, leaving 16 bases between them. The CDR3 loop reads CASSPGGRAVDQPQHF. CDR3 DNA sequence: TGTGCCAGCTCACCAGGAGGACGGGCGGTCGATCAGCCCCAGCATTTT.

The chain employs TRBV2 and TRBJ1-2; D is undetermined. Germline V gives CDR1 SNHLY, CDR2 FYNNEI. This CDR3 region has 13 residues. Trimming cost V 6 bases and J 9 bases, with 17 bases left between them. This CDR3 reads CASSRTAGRSYTF. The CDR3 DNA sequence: TGTGCCAGCAGCAGGACCGCTGGTAGAAGCTACACCTTC.

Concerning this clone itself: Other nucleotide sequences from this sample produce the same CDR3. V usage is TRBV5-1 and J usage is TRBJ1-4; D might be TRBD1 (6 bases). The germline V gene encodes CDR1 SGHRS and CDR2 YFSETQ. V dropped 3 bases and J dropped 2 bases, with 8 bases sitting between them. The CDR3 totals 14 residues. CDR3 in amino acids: CASSSDSTNEKLFF. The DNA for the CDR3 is TGCGCCAGCAGCTCGGACAGCACTAATGAAAAACTGTTTTTT.

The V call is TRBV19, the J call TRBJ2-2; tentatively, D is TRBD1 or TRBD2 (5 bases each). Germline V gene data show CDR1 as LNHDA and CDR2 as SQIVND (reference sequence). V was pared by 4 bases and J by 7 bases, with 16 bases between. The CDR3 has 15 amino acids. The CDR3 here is CASSTLTGTGGELFF. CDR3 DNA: TGTGCCAGTAGTACCCTAACGGGGACGGGCGGGGAGCTGTTTTTT.

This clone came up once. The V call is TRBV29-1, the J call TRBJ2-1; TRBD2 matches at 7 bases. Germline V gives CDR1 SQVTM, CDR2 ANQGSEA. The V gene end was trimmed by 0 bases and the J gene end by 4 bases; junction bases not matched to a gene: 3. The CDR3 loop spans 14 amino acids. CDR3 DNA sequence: TGCAGCGTTGAAGAGCCTAGCGGTTACAATGAGCAGTTCTTC. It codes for CSVEEPSGYNEQFF.

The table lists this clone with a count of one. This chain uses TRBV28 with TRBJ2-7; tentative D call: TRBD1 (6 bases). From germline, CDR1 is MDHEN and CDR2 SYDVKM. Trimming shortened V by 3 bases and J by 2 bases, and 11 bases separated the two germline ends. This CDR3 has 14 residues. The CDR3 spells CASSFARGTYEQYF. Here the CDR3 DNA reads TGTGCCAGCAGTTTCGCCAGGGGAACCTACGAGCAGTACTTC.

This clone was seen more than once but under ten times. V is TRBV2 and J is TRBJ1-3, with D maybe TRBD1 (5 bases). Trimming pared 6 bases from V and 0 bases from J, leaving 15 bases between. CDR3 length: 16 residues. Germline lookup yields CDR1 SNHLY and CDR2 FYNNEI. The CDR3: CASRVTEVSSGNTIYF. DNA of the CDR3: TGTGCCAGCAGGGTGACAGAGGTCAGCTCTGGAAACACCATATATTTT.